The rows below give T cell receptor beta chains drawn from one sample of a study of shared clonotypes between healthy human individuals. TCRdb keeps only in-frame clones here, not all; method: immunoSEQ multiplex PCR. The profile shows 2 million or so clones, over 85% of them singletons. Specimen: naive CD4+ T cells sorted from blood. These receptors were collected from a man aged 18 to 29 in good health. Both conserved end residues are part of each CDR3. Each record gives: clone size, V gene, J gene, D gene, CDR3 DNA, CDR3 protein. A D gene is named only where the DNA matches it firmly. For some rows the clone size is stated as once, few or many, or as a class when expanded; others skip it.

clone_size: NA; v_call: TRBV5-4; j_call: TRBJ1-2; d_call: TRBD1; cdr3_nt: TGTGCCAGCAGCCTTGGGACAGCCAGCTTAAACTATGGCTACACCTTC; cdr3_aa: CASSLGTASLNYGYTF
clone_size: few; v_call: TRBV27; j_call: TRBJ2-3; d_call: NA; cdr3_nt: TGTGCCAGCAGTTTCGCAGATACGCAGTATTTT; cdr3_aa: CASSFADTQYF
clone_size: NA; v_call: TRBV11-3; j_call: TRBJ1-2; d_call: NA; cdr3_nt: TGTGCCAGCATATTGGAGAGGGGGTGCGGCTATGGCTACACCTTC; cdr3_aa: CASILERGCGYGYTF
clone_size: once; v_call: TRBV7-2; j_call: TRBJ2-5; d_call: NA; cdr3_nt: TGTGCCAGCAGCGTGTGGAGTCAAGAGACCCAGTACTTC; cdr3_aa: CASSVWSQETQYF
clone_size: NA; v_call: TRBV6-5; j_call: TRBJ2-7; d_call: NA; cdr3_nt: TGTGCCAGCAGCGCCGTCGGCGGGAACAGCTACGAGCAGTACTTC; cdr3_aa: CASSAVGGNSYEQYF
clone_size: NA; v_call: TRBV30; j_call: TRBJ1-1; d_call: TRBD1; cdr3_nt: TGTGCCTGGATTAACAGGGGAAACACTGAAGCTTTCTTT; cdr3_aa: CAWINRGNTEAFF
clone_size: NA; v_call: TRBV10-3; j_call: TRBJ2-3; d_call: NA; cdr3_nt: TGTGCCATCAGCGGGCCTAGCACAGATACGCAGTATTTT; cdr3_aa: CAISGPSTDTQYF
clone_size: NA; v_call: TRBV18; j_call: TRBJ1-5; d_call: NA; cdr3_nt: TGTGCCAGCTCACCATCGGGGGGTAGTCAGCCCCAGCATTTT; cdr3_aa: CASSPSGGSQPQHF
clone_size: NA; v_call: TRBV7-2; j_call: TRBJ2-1; d_call: TRBD2; cdr3_nt: TGTGCCAGCAGCTATCGTTGGACTAGCCGCAATGAGCAGTTCTTC; cdr3_aa: CASSYRWTSRNEQFF
clone_size: NA; v_call: TRBV19; j_call: TRBJ2-7; d_call: TRBD1; cdr3_nt: TGTGCCAGTAGTATCCCCCCGGGACAGGGAAACTACGAGCAGTACTTC; cdr3_aa: CASSIPPGQGNYEQYF
clone_size: NA; v_call: TRBV5-1; j_call: TRBJ2-1; d_call: TRBD2; cdr3_nt: TGCGCCAGCAGCTTGAGGGCTAGCGGAGTAAATGAGCAGTTCTTC; cdr3_aa: CASSLRASGVNEQFF
clone_size: once; v_call: TRBV7-2; j_call: TRBJ2-1; d_call: NA; cdr3_nt: TGTGCCAGCAGCTTAGTTGTGGGGAGTTACAATGAGCAGTTCTTC; cdr3_aa: CASSLVVGSYNEQFF
clone_size: once; v_call: TRBV6-1; j_call: TRBJ2-7; d_call: NA; cdr3_nt: TGTGCCAGCAGTGAAGCGACGCCGGATTACGAGCAGTACTTC; cdr3_aa: CASSEATPDYEQYF
clone_size: NA; v_call: TRBV28; j_call: TRBJ2-1; d_call: TRBD2; cdr3_nt: TGTGCCAGCAGGGACCCTAGCGGGACTCCCTACAATGAGCAGTTCTTC; cdr3_aa: CASRDPSGTPYNEQFF
clone_size: NA; v_call: TRBV5-1; j_call: TRBJ2-3; d_call: NA; cdr3_nt: TGCGCCAGCCAGCCAAGGGGCCGGGGAGATACGCAGTATTTT; cdr3_aa: CASQPRGRGDTQYF
clone_size: once; v_call: TRBV10-2; j_call: TRBJ2-5; d_call: NA; cdr3_nt: TGCGCCAGCAGCAGGGGTCCAGAGACCCAGTACTTC; cdr3_aa: CASSRGPETQYF
clone_size: NA; v_call: TRBV7-2; j_call: TRBJ2-7; d_call: NA; cdr3_nt: TGTGCCAGCAGCCTTCCGGGACAGTGGGGGGAAGAGCAGTACTTC; cdr3_aa: CASSLPGQWGEEQYF
clone_size: NA; v_call: TRBV7-2; j_call: TRBJ1-5; d_call: NA; cdr3_nt: TGTGCCAGCAGCTTAGGCCCAGGACGGAACAATCAGCCCCAGCATTTT; cdr3_aa: CASSLGPGRNNQPQHF
clone_size: NA; v_call: TRBV7-2; j_call: TRBJ2-1; d_call: TRBD2; cdr3_nt: TGTGCCAGCAGCTGGTCCGGGACTAGCGTGGGTGAGCAGTTCTTC; cdr3_aa: CASSWSGTSVGEQFF
clone_size: once; v_call: TRBV4-3; j_call: TRBJ2-3; d_call: NA; cdr3_nt: TGCGCCAGCAGCCACGGTGGGAGTAGATCGGCAGATACGCAGTATTTT; cdr3_aa: CASSHGGSRSADTQYF
clone_size: NA; v_call: TRBV6-6; j_call: TRBJ1-2; d_call: TRBD1; cdr3_nt: TGTGCCAGCAGAAGCAGGGGGCTGAACTATGGCTACACCTTC; cdr3_aa: CASRSRGLNYGYTF
clone_size: NA; v_call: TRBV10-1; j_call: TRBJ1-1; d_call: NA; cdr3_nt: TGCGCCAGCAGTGAGTCGAACGGCAGGAACACTGAAGCTTTCTTT; cdr3_aa: CASSESNGRNTEAFF
clone_size: NA; v_call: TRBV10-3; j_call: TRBJ2-5; d_call: TRBD2; cdr3_nt: TGTGCCATCAGTGAACGAGCGGGAGAGGGAGAGACCCAGTACTTC; cdr3_aa: CAISERAGEGETQYF
clone_size: NA; v_call: TRBV6-1; j_call: TRBJ2-7; d_call: TRBD1; cdr3_nt: TGTGCCAGCAGCCAGACAGGGGGCCGGGAGCAGTACTTC; cdr3_aa: CASSQTGGREQYF
clone_size: NA; v_call: TRBV10-3; j_call: TRBJ2-3; d_call: TRBD2; cdr3_nt: TGTGCCGCATACCCGGCTAGCGGGGGGTTGGATACGCAGTATTTT; cdr3_aa: CAAYPASGGLDTQYF
clone_size: NA; v_call: TRBV5-8; j_call: TRBJ2-1; d_call: TRBD1; cdr3_nt: TGTGCCAGCAGCAAACCGGGACAGCAATTACTTGAGCAGTTCTTC; cdr3_aa: CASSKPGQQLLEQFF
clone_size: NA; v_call: TRBV9; j_call: TRBJ2-7; d_call: TRBD1; cdr3_nt: TGTGCCAGCAGCGTAGCTACAGGGACAGGGAACGGGGTCTACGAGCAGTACTTC; cdr3_aa: CASSVATGTGNGVYEQYF
clone_size: NA; v_call: TRBV6-6; j_call: TRBJ2-7; d_call: TRBD1; cdr3_nt: TGTGCCAGCATCCAACACGACAGGGGTGGCTACGAGCAGTACTTC; cdr3_aa: CASIQHDRGGYEQYF
clone_size: NA; v_call: TRBV28; j_call: TRBJ2-5; d_call: TRBD2; cdr3_nt: TGTGCCAGCAGTTCGCGGGGGGGAACTCAAGAGACCCAGTACTTC; cdr3_aa: CASSSRGGTQETQYF
clone_size: NA; v_call: TRBV18; j_call: TRBJ2-6; d_call: TRBD1; cdr3_nt: TGTGCCAGCTCACCCCGGGACAGGGGGTTCTCTGGGGCCAACGTCCTGACTTTC; cdr3_aa: CASSPRDRGFSGANVLTF
clone_size: once; v_call: TRBV5-1; j_call: TRBJ2-7; d_call: NA; cdr3_nt: TGCGCCAGCAGCCCGGGATTACCCCCCTACGAGCAGTACTTC; cdr3_aa: CASSPGLPPYEQYF
clone_size: NA; v_call: TRBV6-5; j_call: TRBJ2-7; d_call: TRBD2; cdr3_nt: TGTGCCAGCAGTTACGAAGGGGTGACTAGCACCTACGAGCAGTACTTC; cdr3_aa: CASSYEGVTSTYEQYF
clone_size: NA; v_call: TRBV5-1; j_call: TRBJ1-4; d_call: NA; cdr3_nt: TGCGCCAGCAGCTTGGATCCGTCTGAAAAACTGTTTTTT; cdr3_aa: CASSLDPSEKLFF
clone_size: NA; v_call: TRBV6-1; j_call: TRBJ1-4; d_call: TRBD1; cdr3_nt: TGTGCCAGCAGTGCCCAGGGGGCTAGTGAAAAACTGTTTTTT; cdr3_aa: CASSAQGASEKLFF
clone_size: NA; v_call: TRBV15; j_call: TRBJ1-6; d_call: NA; cdr3_nt: TGTGCCACCAGCAGAGAACAGAATAATTCACCCCTCCACTTT; cdr3_aa: CATSREQNNSPLHF
clone_size: NA; v_call: TRBV5-5; j_call: TRBJ1-5; d_call: NA; cdr3_nt: TGTGCCAGCAGCCCGGGACCAAATCAGCCCCAGCATTTT; cdr3_aa: CASSPGPNQPQHF
clone_size: NA; v_call: TRBV4-2; j_call: TRBJ1-6; d_call: NA; cdr3_nt: TGTGCCAGCAGCCAGGGCGGGCCGGTCCCACCCCTCCACTTT; cdr3_aa: CASSQGGPVPPLHF